The T cell receptor (beta chain) under discussion was sequenced for a study of CXCR3-negative and CXCR3-positive naive CD8 T cells. CDR3 length: 13 amino acids. Germline lookup yields CDR1 WSHSY and CDR2 SAAADI. Study conclusions and caveats: Sequencing showed both naive subsets with comparably high diversity, and memory CD8+ cells much lower. Hydrophobicity of TRB CDR3s was greater in CXCR3-positive naive cells than in CXCR3-negative naive cells. In naive cells, CXCR3-negative and CXCR3-positive subsets had similar TRBV-TRBJ usage; memory cells differed.

Libraries of TRB cDNA were made by 5' RACE and carried UMIs. TCRdb reprocessed the 5' RACE reads and stores each CDR3 protein as one record, lacking DNA. This repertoire includes some 6,700 distinct CDR3 sequences. Concerning this clonotype itself: Its antigen is unidentified.

The clonotype was recovered from a human donor in good health. Some clones in this sample may be carry-over from other donors' samples. Material for sequencing was naive CXCR3+ CD8+ T cells from blood. Stated subset: CD45RO-CCR7+CD27+CD95- naive CD8+ T cells expressing CXCR3 (TNR3+). The genes are TRBV10-2 and TRBJ2-7; lacking DNA, the TRBD1 call made by TCRdb goes unchecked. The CDR3 spells CASSVHRAYEQYF.